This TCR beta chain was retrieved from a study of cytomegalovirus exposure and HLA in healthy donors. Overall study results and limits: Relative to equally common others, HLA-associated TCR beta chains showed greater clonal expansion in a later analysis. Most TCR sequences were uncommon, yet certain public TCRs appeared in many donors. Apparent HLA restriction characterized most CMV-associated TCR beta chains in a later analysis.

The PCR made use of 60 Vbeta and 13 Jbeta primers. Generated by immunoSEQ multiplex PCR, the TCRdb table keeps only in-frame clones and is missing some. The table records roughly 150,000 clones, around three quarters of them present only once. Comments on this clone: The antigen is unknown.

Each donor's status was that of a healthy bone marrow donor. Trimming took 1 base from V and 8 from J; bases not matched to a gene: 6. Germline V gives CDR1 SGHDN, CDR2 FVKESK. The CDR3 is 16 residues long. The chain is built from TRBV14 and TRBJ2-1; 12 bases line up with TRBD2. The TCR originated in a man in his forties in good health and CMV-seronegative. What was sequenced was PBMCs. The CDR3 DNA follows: TGTGCCAGCAGCCAAGCTCTAGCGGGAGGGGGGGATGAGCAGTTCTTC. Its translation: CASSQALAGGGDEQFF.